What follows are 20 T cell receptor beta chains derived from one specimen sequenced in a study of OX40 agonist ivuxolimab in advanced cancers. Method: immunoSEQ multiplex PCR; TCRdb's copy keeps in-frame clones and lacks some. The sample has some 63,000 clones, 84% seen once. The sample here was CD4+ or CD8+ T cells sorted from blood, taken in a trial of the OX40 agonist ivuxolimab. These receptors all come from an adult with an advanced solid tumor such as melanoma, head and neck, liver or kidney cancer.

This chain joins TRBV7-2 and TRBJ1-1; no firm D call. Trimming cost V 2 bases and J 4 bases, with 14 bases left between them. The CDR3 totals 15 residues. CDR1 and CDR2 (germline): SGHTA, FQGNSA. In DNA, the CDR3 is TGTGCCAGCAGCTTAAGGACGGTCATGGGCACTGAAGCTTTCTTT. It yields the protein CASSLRTVMGTEAFF.

The count of this clone is one. The rearrangement links TRBV10-1 to TRBJ1-2, with D maybe TRBD1 (6 bases). CDR1 WNHNN and CDR2 SYGVQD come from the germline V gene (reference sequence). The CDR3 contains 15 residues. The germline V and J ends were trimmed by 0 bases and 4 bases, with 12 bases remaining between them. CDR3 region: CASSESRGLGYGYTF. CDR3 DNA: TGCGCCAGCAGTGAGTCGCGGGGGCTCGGCTATGGCTACACCTTC.

The chain uses TRBV5-1 and TRBJ2-7; 9 bases map to TRBD1. Losses at the gene ends were 0 bases for V and 1 base for J; bases not matched to a gene: 5. The length of the CDR3 is 16 residues. Looked up from germline, CDR1 is SGHRS and CDR2 is YFSETQ. The CDR3 DNA reads as TGCGCCAGCAGCTTGGACTATGGGACAGGGTCCTACGAGCAGTACTTC. This gives the protein CASSLDYGTGSYEQYF. Filled out from reference TRBV5-1 and TRBJ2-7, the complete variable domain reads KAGVTQTPRYLIKTRGQQVTLSCSPISGHRSVSWYQQTPGQGLQFLFEYFSETQRNKGNFPGRFSGRQFSNSRSEMNVSTLELGDSALYLCASSLDYGTGSYEQYFGPGTRLTVT.

The chain is built from TRBV5-1 and TRBJ2-1, with 14 bases fitting TRBD2. Per germline, CDR1 SGHRS and CDR2 YFSETQ. The V and J ends lost 5 bases and 3 bases, in that order; junction bases with no gene match: 7. The CDR3 runs to 17 residues. The CDR3 reads CASSQAGLAGDYNEQFF. The CDR3 DNA is TGCGCCAGCAGTCAAGCGGGACTAGCGGGAGACTACAATGAGCAGTTCTTC.

V and J are TRBV30 and TRBJ2-5, with 8 bases identical to TRBD2. The germline V gene has CDR1 GTSNPN and CDR2 SVGIG (reference sequence). J was trimmed by 6 bases and V by 3 bases; bases with no gene match: 9. This CDR3 spans 14 amino acids. This CDR3 reads CAWSSGGPRQTQYF. The CDR3 nucleotides are TGTGCCTGGAGCAGCGGGGGCCCCCGACAGACCCAGTACTTC.

The rearrangement joins TRBV29-1 to TRBJ2-1; D possibly corresponds to TRBD1 (6 bases). This CDR3 contains 13 residues. The germline gives CDR1 SQVTM, CDR2 ANQGSEA. Trimming cost V 1 base and J 14 bases, with 18 bases left between them. DNA for the CDR3: TGCAGCGTTGAAGCAGGGCCATGGACAGAGGAGTTCTTC. Translated: CSVEAGPWTEEFF.

The chain recombines TRBV29-1 with TRBJ1-1; 9 positions match TRBD1. Per germline, CDR1 SQVTM and CDR2 ANQGSEA. The CDR3 runs to 13 residues. V gave up 7 bases and J gave up 4 bases; unmatched junction bases: 7. CDR3 protein: CSARTTGGTEAFF. CDR3 in DNA: TGCAGCGCCCGAACGACAGGGGGCACTGAAGCTTTCTTT.

This clone showed up just once. This rearrangement joins TRBV5-4 to TRBJ1-1, with D unclear. Deletions cut 0 bases from V and 6 bases from J, with 9 bases between. Germline-derived CDR1 and CDR2 are SGHNT and YYREEE (reference sequence). CDR3 length equals 13 residues. CDR3: CASSLGAVPEAFF. In nucleotides, the CDR3 is TGTGCCAGCAGCTTGGGGGCGGTACCTGAAGCTTTCTTT.

This clone was seen only once. V is TRBV10-1 and J is TRBJ2-3, with D possibly TRBD2 on 5 matching bases. Trimming took off 6 bases at V and 0 bases at J, with 13 bases between the two ends. CDR1 is WNHNN, CDR2 SYGVQD, per germline (reference sequence). CDR3 length: 15 residues. The CDR3: CASSLGLVSTDTQYF. The CDR3 DNA sequence: TGCGCCAGCAGCCTCGGACTGGTTAGCACAGATACGCAGTATTTT.

The chain joins TRBV5-5 to TRBJ1-5; a possible D gene is TRBD1 (5 bases). The CDR3 is made up of 16 amino acids. Trimming pared 1 base from V and 1 base from J, leaving 12 bases between. The germline gives CDR1 SGHKS, CDR2 YYEKEE (reference sequence). The CDR3 sequence: CASSLRGAGSNQPQHF. DNA of the CDR3: TGTGCCAGCAGCTTGCGAGGGGCTGGGAGCAATCAGCCCCAGCATTTT.

This chain uses TRBV6-5 with TRBJ1-4; 7 bases align to TRBD1. V was clipped by 6 bases and J by 6 bases; unmatched bases: 4. The CDR3 runs 13 residues. Germline assignment: CDR1 MNHEY and CDR2 SVGAGI. The CDR3 sequence: CASSRGGYEKLFF. For the CDR3, the DNA is TGTGCCAGCAGCAGGGGGGGTTATGAAAAACTGTTTTTT.

The chain uses TRBV11-3 and TRBJ2-2; TRBD1 matches at 9 bases. V gave up 4 bases and J gave up 8 bases; unmatched junction bases: 8. From germline, CDR1 is SGHNT and CDR2 YENEEA. The length of the CDR3 is 15 residues. CDR3 sequence reads: CASSSHRGLEGELFF. The CDR3 nucleotides read TGTGCCAGCAGCTCCCACAGGGGGCTCGAGGGGGAGCTGTTTTTT. The full variable domain, rest sourced from reference TRBV11-3 and TRBJ2-2, is EAGVVQSPRYKIIEKKQPVAFWCNPISGHNTLYWYLQNLGQGPELLIRYENEEAVDDSQLPKDRFSAERLKGVDSTLKIQPAELGDSAVYLCASSSHRGLEGELFFGEGSRLTVL.

This chain uses TRBV5-1 with TRBJ1-2; 9 nucleotides agree with TRBD1. CDR1 is SGHRS and CDR2 is YFSETQ in the germline V gene. V shed 4 bases, J shed 7 bases, and the junction held 11 bases outside the gene matches. The length of the CDR3 is 15 residues. Here the CDR3 DNA reads TGCGCCAGCAGCCGGGCCGGGACAGGGACGGGTGGCTACACCTTC. Its translation is CASSRAGTGTGGYTF.

The rearrangement joins TRBV5-6 to TRBJ2-5; a weak D match, TRBD1 (5 bases). Germline V gene lookup returns CDR1 SGHDT and CDR2 YYEEEE. The V end was cut by 1 base, the J end by 1 base, with 11 bases between. The CDR3 covers 15 residues. CDR3 sequence reads: CASSLLGQGQETQYF. The CDR3 DNA is TGTGCCAGCAGCTTGTTGGGGCAGGGCCAAGAGACCCAGTACTTC. The variable domain in full, completed from reference TRBV5-6 and TRBJ2-5, reads DAGVTQSPTHLIKTRGQQVTLRCSPKSGHDTVSWYQQALGQGPQFIFQYYEEEERQRGNFPDRFSGHQFPNYSSELNVNALLLGDSALYLCASSLLGQGQETQYFGPGTRLLVL.

This chain connects TRBV5-1 to TRBJ2-1; TRBD2 matches 8 bases. V shed 6 bases and J 7 bases; nucleotides not matched to a gene: 9. Germline V gives CDR1 SGHRS, CDR2 YFSETQ. The CDR3 extends over 14 amino acids. Written as DNA, the CDR3 is TGCGCCAGCAAGGGACTAGGGGGGTTTAATGAGCAGTTCTTC. Its translation is CASKGLGGFNEQFF.

The V call is TRBV28, the J call TRBJ2-1; 7 nucleotides line up with TRBD1. J lost 0 bases, V lost 7 bases, and 3 bases had no gene match. Germline V gene lookup returns CDR1 MDHEN and CDR2 SYDVKM. The CDR3 extends over 14 amino acids. In nucleotides, the CDR3 is TGTGCCAGCACCCCAGGGGGCTCCTACAATGAGCAGTTCTTC. It specifies CASTPGGSYNEQFF.

The chain couples TRBV27 to TRBJ1-4; the D is unclear. The ends were cut back, 5 bases at V and 6 bases at J, with 13 bases in the middle. This CDR3 has 14 residues. Germline values: CDR1 MNHEY, CDR2 SMNVEV (reference sequence). CDR3 loop: CASSPLTGDEKLFF. CDR3 nucleotides: TGTGCCAGCAGTCCCCTAACCGGGGATGAAAAACTGTTTTTT.

The chain joins TRBV5-1 to TRBJ1-3; no reliable D call. CDR1 and CDR2 from the germline V gene are SGHRS and YFSETQ. Trimming took off 4 bases at V and 0 bases at J, with 14 bases between the two ends. This CDR3 contains 16 residues. Written as DNA, the CDR3 is TGCGCCAGCAGCATGGATGGGGTGAGCTCTGGAAACACCATATATTTT. Protein: CASSMDGVSSGNTIYF.

The V call is TRBV2, the J call TRBJ2-6; D ambiguous. The length of the CDR3 is 14 residues. From germline, CDR1 is SNHLY and CDR2 FYNNEI. Between the trimmed V and J ends, which lost 7 bases and 4 bases, there was a span of 11 bases. The CDR3 sequence: CASKIRWGANVLTF. DNA for the CDR3: TGTGCCAGCAAAATACGGTGGGGGGCCAACGTCCTGACTTTC.

The chain links TRBV6-5 to TRBJ1-1; 10 positions agree with TRBD1. The germline CDR1 and CDR2 sequences are MNHEY and SVGAGI. J was trimmed by 5 bases and V by 0 bases; bases with no gene match: 3. The CDR3 is made up of 15 amino acids. Written as DNA, the CDR3 is TGTGCCAGCAGTTACTCGACAGGGGGCAGAACTGAAGCTTTCTTT. Protein product: CASSYSTGGRTEAFF.